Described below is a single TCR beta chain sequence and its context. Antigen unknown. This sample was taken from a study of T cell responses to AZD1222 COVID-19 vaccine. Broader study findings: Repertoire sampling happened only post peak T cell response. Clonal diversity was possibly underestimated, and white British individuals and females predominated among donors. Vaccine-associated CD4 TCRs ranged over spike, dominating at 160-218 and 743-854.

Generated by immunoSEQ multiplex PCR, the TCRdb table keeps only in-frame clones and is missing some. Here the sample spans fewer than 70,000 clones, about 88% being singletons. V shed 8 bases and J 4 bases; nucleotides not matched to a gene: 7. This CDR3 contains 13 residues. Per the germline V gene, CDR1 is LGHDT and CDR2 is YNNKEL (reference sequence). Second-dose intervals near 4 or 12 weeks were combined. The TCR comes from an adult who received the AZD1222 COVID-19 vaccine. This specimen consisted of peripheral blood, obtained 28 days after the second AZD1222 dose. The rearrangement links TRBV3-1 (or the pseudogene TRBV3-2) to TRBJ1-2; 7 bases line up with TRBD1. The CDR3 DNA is TGTGCCAGCGGTGCCAGGGGGGTCTATGGCTACACCTTC. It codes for CASGARGVYGYTF.